This T cell receptor (beta chain) was obtained from a study of T-cell reconstitution after alpha-beta-depleted transplantation in children. Germline V gene sequence: CDR1 DFQATT, CDR2 SNEGSKA (reference sequence). Trimming at V came to 7 bases and at J to 5 bases, leaving 9 bases not matched to a gene. The CDR3 has 15 residues. During its preparation, the TCRbeta library received unique molecular identifiers. TCRdb itself ran the PCR reads through MiXCR, one entry per CDR3 protein. Counted here are some 310,000 distinct CDR3 sequences, 23% occurring once; the ten biggest clones make up approximately 10%. This clonotype occurred a few times.

This specimen consisted of PBMCs, mostly from graft donor cells, obtained 180 days after TCRalphabeta/CD19-depleted stem cell transplant. The sequence was collected from a male patient between 5 and 17 years old who had a stem cell transplant for acute lymphoblastic leukemia, so the T cells may come from the graft donor. This chain connects TRBV20-1 to TRBJ2-2, with 11 bases fitting TRBD2. DNA for the CDR3: TGCAGTGGCCTACTAGCGGGAGTGAGAACCGGGGAGCTGTTTTTT. Translated: CSGLLAGVRTGELFF.